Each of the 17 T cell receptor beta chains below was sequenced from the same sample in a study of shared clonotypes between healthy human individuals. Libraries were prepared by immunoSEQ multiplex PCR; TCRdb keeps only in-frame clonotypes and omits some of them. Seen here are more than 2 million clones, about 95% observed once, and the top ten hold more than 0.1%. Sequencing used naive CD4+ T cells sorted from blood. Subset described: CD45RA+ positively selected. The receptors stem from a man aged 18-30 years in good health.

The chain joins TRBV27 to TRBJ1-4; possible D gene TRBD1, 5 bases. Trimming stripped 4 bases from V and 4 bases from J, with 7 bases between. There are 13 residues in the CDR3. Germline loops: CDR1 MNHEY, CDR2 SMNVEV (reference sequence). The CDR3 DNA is TGTGCCAGCAGTTGGGGCTTTAATGAAAAACTGTTTTTT. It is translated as CASSWGFNEKLFF.

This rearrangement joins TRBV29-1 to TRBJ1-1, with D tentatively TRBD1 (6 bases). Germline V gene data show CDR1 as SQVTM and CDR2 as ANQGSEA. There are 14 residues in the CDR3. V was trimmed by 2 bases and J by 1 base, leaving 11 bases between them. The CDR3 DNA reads TGCAGCGTTGAACGGGGCAGGGGGAACACTGAAGCTTTCTTT. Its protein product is CSVERGRGNTEAFF.

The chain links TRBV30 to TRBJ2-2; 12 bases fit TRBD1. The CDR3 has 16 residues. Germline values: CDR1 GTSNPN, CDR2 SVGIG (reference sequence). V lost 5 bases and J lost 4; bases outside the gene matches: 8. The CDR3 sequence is CAWGGDRGQGTGELFF. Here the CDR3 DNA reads TGTGCCTGGGGCGGGGACAGGGGGCAGGGCACCGGGGAGCTGTTTTTT.

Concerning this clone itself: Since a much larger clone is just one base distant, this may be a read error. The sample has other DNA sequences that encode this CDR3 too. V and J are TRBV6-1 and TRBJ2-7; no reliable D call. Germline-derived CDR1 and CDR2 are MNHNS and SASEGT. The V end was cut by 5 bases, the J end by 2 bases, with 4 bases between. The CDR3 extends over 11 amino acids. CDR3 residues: CASSSTYEQYF. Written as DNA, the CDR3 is TGTGCCAGCAGTTCGACCTACGAGCAGTACTTC.

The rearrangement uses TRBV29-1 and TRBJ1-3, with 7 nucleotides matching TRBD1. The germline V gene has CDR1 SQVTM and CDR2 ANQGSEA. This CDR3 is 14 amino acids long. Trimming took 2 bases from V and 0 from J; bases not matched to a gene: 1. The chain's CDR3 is CSVEKGASGNTIYF. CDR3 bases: TGCAGCGTTGAAAAGGGGGCCTCTGGAAACACCATATATTTT.

The CDR3 nucleotides are TGTGCCAGCTCCATCCGGGAGGCGGACGAGCAGTACTTC. Protein sequence: CASSIREADEQYF. This chain connects TRBV18 to TRBJ2-7, with 7 bases aligning to TRBD2. J gave up 5 bases and V 6 bases, and 7 bases lay outside the gene matches. Germline loops: CDR1 KGHSH, CDR2 LQKENI. The CDR3 covers 13 residues.

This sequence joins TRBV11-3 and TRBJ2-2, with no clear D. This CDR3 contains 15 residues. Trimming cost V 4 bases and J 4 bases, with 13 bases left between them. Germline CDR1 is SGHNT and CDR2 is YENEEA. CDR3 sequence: CASSSADILTGELFF. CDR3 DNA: TGTGCCAGCAGCTCCGCTGACATCCTCACCGGGGAGCTGTTTTTT.

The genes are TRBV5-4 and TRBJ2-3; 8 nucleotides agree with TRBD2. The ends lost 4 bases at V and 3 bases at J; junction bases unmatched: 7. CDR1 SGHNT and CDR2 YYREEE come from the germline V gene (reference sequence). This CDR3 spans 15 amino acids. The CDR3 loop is CASSPQAGGTDTQYF. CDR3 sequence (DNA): TGTGCCAGCAGCCCTCAGGCGGGGGGTACAGATACGCAGTATTTT.

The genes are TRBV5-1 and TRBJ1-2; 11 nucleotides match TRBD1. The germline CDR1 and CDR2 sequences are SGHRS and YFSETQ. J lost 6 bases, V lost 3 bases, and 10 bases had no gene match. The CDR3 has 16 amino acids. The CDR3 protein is CASSSVREGQGDGYTF. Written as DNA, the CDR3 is TGCGCCAGCAGCTCCGTGCGGGAGGGACAGGGGGATGGCTACACCTTC.

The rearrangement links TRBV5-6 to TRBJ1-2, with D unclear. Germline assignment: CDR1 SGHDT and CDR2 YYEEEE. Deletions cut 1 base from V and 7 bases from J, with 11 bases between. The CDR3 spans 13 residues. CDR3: CASSLFRVGGYTF. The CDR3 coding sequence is TGTGCCAGCAGCTTGTTCCGGGTTGGTGGCTACACCTTC.

As DNA, the CDR3 is TGTGCCATCAGTGAGCAGGGGGCAAGCTCTGGGGCCAACGTCCTGACTTTC. Protein: CAISEQGASSGANVLTF. J is TRBJ2-6 and V is TRBV10-3, with 8 bases aligning to TRBD1. The CDR3 runs to 17 residues. Germline CDR1 ENHRY, CDR2 SYGVKD. Germline trimming cut 2 bases from V and 0 bases from J; bases unmatched to any gene: 3.

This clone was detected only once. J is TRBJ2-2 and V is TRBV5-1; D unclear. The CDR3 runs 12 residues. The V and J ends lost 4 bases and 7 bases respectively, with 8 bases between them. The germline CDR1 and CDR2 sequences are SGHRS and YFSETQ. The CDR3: CASSTTIGELFF. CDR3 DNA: TGCGCCAGCAGCACCACAATCGGGGAGCTGTTTTTT.

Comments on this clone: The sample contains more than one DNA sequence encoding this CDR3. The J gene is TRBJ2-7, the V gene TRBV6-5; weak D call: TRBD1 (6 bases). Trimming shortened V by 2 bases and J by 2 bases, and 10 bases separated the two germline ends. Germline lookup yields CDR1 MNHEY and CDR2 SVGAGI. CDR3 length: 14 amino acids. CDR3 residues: CASSYGAGAYEQYF. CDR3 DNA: TGTGCCAGCAGTTACGGGGCAGGGGCCTACGAGCAGTACTTC.

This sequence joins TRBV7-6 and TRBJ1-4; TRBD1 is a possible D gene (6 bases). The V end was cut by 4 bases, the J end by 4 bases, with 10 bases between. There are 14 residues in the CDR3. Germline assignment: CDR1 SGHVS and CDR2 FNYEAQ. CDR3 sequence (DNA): TGTGCCAGCAGCTCGGGACACATTAATGAAAAACTGTTTTTT. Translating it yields CASSSGHINEKLFF.

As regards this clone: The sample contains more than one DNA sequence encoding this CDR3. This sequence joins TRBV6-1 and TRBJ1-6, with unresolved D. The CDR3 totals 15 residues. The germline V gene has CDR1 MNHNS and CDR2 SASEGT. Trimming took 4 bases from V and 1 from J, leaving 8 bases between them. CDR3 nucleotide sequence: TGTGCCAGCAGTGTCGGGAGTTCCTATAATTCACCCCTCCACTTT. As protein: CASSVGSSYNSPLHF.

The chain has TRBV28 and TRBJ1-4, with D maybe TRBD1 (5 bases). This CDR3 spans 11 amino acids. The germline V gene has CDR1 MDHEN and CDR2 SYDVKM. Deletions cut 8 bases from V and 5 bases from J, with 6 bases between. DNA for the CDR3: TGTGCCAGCGCAGGGAATGAAAAACTGTTTTTT. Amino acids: CASAGNEKLFF.

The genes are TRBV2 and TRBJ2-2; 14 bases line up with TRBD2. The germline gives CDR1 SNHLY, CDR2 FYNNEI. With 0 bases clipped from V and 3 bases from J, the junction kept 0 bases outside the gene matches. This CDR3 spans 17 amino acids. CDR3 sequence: CASSEAGLAGDTGELFF. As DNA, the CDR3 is TGTGCCAGCAGTGAAGCGGGACTAGCGGGAGACACCGGGGAGCTGTTTTTT.